This T cell receptor beta chain was identified during a study of cytomegalovirus exposure and HLA in healthy donors. The overall study: In a previous analysis, around 110 million unique TCR beta sequences were found from roughly 200 million T cells. Unique TCRs numbering some 93 million, obtained from HLA-typed donors, made up an early data release. Study-level results: Previous analysis showed most TCR beta V segments were productive about 87% or about 30% of the time. Indistinguishable V segments, including TRBV6-2 and TRBV6-3, were excluded.

CDR1 SGHRS and CDR2 YFSETQ come from the germline V gene. This CDR3 is 14 amino acids long. Unmatched junction bases numbered 4, after V lost 0 bases and J lost 5 bases. Both 60 Vbeta primers and 13 Jbeta primers went into the PCR. Generated by immunoSEQ multiplex PCR, the TCRdb table keeps only in-frame clones and is missing some. The sample has approximately 150,000 clones, roughly 72% seen once. About this clone itself: The antigen is undetermined.

This clonotype originated in a middle-aged man in good health and CMV-seronegative. The source material was PBMCs. V and J are TRBV5-1 and TRBJ2-7; TRBD1 matches 8 bases. The CDR3 loop reads CASSLVQGAHEQYF. CDR3 nucleotides: TGCGCCAGCAGCTTGGTCCAGGGGGCACACGAGCAGTACTTC.